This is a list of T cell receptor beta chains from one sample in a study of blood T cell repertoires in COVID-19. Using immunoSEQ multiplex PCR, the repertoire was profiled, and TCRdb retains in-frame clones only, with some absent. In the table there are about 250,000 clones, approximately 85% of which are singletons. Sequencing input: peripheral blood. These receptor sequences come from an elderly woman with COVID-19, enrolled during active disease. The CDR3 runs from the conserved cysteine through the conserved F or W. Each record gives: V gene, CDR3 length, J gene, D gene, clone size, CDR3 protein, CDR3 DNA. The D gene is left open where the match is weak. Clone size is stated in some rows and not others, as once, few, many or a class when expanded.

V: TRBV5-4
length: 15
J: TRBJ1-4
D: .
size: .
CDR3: CASSSPGKTNEKLFF
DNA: TGTGCCAGCAGCTCCCCAGGGAAGACTAATGAAAAACTGTTTTTT

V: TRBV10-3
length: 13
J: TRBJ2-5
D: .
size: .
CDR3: CAATEGSQETQYF
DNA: TGTGCCGCGACGGAGGGATCCCAAGAGACCCAGTACTTC

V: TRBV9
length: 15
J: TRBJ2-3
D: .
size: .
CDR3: CASSVVWGRTDTQYF
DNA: TGTGCCAGCAGCGTAGTTTGGGGGCGCACAGATACGCAGTATTTT

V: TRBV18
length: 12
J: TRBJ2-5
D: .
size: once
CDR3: CASSVREETQYF
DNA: TGTGCCAGCTCAGTCAGGGAAGAGACCCAGTACTTC

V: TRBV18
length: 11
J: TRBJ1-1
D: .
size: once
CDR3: CASRQGSEAFF
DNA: TGTGCCAGCCGTCAGGGTAGCGAAGCTTTCTTT

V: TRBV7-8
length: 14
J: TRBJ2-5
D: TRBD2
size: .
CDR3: CASSFVAGEETQYF
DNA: TGTGCCAGCAGCTTTGTAGCGGGGGAAGAGACCCAGTACTTC

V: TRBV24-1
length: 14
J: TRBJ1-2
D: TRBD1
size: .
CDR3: CATSEEDRAYGYTF
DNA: TGTGCCACCAGTGAGGAGGACAGGGCCTATGGCTACACCTTC

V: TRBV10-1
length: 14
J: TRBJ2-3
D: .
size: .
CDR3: CATSRTVSTDTQYF
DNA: TGCGCCACCTCCCGGACAGTTAGCACAGATACGCAGTATTTT

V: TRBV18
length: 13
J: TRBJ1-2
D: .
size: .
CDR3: CASSRQYSYGYTF
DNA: TGTGCCAGCTCACGGCAATACAGCTATGGCTACACCTTC

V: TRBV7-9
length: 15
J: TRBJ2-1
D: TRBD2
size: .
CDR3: CASSFRGGLRNEQFF
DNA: TGTGCCAGCAGCTTTCGGGGGGGCCTGAGAAATGAGCAGTTCTTC

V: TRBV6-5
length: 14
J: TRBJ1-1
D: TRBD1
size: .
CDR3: CASLETGRNTEAFF
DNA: TGTGCCAGCTTGGAGACAGGGCGGAACACTGAAGCTTTCTTT

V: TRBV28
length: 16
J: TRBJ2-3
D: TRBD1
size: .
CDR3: CASSLSGQGATDTQYF
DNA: TGTGCCAGCAGTTTATCGGGACAGGGGGCCACAGATACGCAGTATTTT

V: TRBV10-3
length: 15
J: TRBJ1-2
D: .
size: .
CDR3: CAISELEGASYGYTF
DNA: TGTGCCATCAGTGAGTTAGAAGGGGCTAGCTATGGCTACACCTTC

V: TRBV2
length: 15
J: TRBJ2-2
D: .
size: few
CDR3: CATEPGQKNTGELFF
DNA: TGTGCCACAGAACCGGGACAAAAGAACACCGGGGAGCTGTTTTTT

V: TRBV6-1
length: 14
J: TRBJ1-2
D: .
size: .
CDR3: CASSEGRSNYGYTF
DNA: TGTGCCAGCAGTGAAGGGCGGTCTAACTATGGCTACACCTTC

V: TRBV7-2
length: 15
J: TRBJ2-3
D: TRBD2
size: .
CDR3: CASSFSGGSTDTQYF
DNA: TGTGCCAGCAGCTTTAGCGGGGGGAGTACAGATACGCAGTATTTT

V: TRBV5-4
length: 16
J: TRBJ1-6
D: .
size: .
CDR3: CASSWARTDYNSPLHF
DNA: TGTGCCAGCAGCTGGGCCCGGACAGACTATAATTCACCCCTCCACTTT

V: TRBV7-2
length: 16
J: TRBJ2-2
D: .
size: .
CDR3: CASRAGTLANTGELFF
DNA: TGTGCCAGCAGGGCCGGGACACTTGCGAACACCGGGGAGCTGTTTTTT

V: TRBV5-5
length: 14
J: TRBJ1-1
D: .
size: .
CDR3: CASSLGPLGGEAFF
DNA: TGTGCCAGCAGCTTGGGCCCGTTGGGGGGTGAAGCTTTCTTT

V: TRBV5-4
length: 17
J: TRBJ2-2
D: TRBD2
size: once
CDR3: CASSLGPSGGNTGELFF
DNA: TGTGCCAGCAGCTTGGGTCCTAGCGGGGGAAACACCGGGGAGCTGTTTTTT

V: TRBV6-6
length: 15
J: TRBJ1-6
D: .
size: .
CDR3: CASSLEEVYNSPLHF
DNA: TGTGCCAGCAGTTTGGAGGAAGTTTATAATTCACCCCTCCACTTT

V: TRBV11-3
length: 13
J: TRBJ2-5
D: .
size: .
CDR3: CASSLAGGETQYF
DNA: TGTGCCAGCAGCTTAGCCGGCGGAGAGACCCAGTACTTC

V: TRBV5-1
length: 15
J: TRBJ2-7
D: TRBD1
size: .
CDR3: CASSPTSTDRVAQYF
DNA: TGCGCCAGCAGCCCTACAAGTACCGACAGGGTTGCGCAGTACTTC

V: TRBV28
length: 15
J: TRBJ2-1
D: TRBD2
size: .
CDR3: CASRRTSGGYNEQFF
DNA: TGTGCCAGCAGGCGTACTAGCGGGGGTTACAATGAGCAGTTCTTC

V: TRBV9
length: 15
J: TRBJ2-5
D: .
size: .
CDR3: CASSASDSVKETQYF
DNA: TGTGCCAGCAGCGCCTCGGACAGCGTAAAAGAGACCCAGTACTTC

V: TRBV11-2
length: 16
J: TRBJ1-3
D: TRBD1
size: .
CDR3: CASGLIQGAPGNTIYF
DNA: TGTGCCAGCGGACTAATACAGGGGGCGCCTGGAAACACCATATATTTT

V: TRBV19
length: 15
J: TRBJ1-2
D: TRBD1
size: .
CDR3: CASEVGQGGNYGYTF
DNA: TGTGCCAGTGAAGTAGGACAGGGGGGCAACTATGGCTACACCTTC

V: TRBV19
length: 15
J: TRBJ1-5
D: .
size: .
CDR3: CASSILGTLNQPQHF
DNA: TGTGCCAGTAGTATCCTCGGGACACTTAATCAGCCCCAGCATTTT

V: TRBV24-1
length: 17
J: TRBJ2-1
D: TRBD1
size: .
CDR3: CATSDPPGQGFGDEQFF
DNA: TGTGCCACCAGTGATCCACCGGGACAGGGATTTGGAGATGAGCAGTTCTTC

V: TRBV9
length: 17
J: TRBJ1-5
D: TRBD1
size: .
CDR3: CASSDEPGQGSNQPQHF
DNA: TGTGCCAGCAGCGACGAACCGGGACAGGGGTCCAATCAGCCCCAGCATTTT